The clone carrying this TCR beta chain has just one count. The treatment was: roughly 18 received Ad26.COV2.S at low or high dose, single or two shots; roughly 5 received placebo; per-sample allocation not given. Sampling occurred on day 63 after the first vaccine or placebo injection. Generated by immunoSEQ multiplex PCR, the TCRdb table keeps only in-frame clones and is missing some. In the table there are 440,000 or so clones, about nine tenths of which are singletons. Trimming pared 5 bases from V and 4 bases from J, leaving 15 bases between. The germline V gene has CDR1 SGHVS and CDR2 FNYEAQ. The CDR3 is 14 residues long. This specimen belongs to a study of Ad26.COV2.S vaccination and SARS-CoV-2 variants. Study at large: Donor got 5x10^10 or 1x10^11 viral particles of Ad26.COV2.S.

The chain couples TRBV7-6 to TRBJ2-7; the D is unclear. This clonotype was obtained from a person aged 18 to 65 who received the Ad26.COV2.S COVID-19 vaccine or a placebo. This specimen consisted of peripheral blood, obtained in a trial of Ad26.COV2.S vaccine versus placebo. The CDR3 sequence is CASSPRWGPYEQYF. The CDR3 bases are TGTGCCAGCAGCCCGAGGTGGGGTCCTTACGAGCAGTACTTC. The whole variable domain, filled in from reference TRBV7-6 and TRBJ2-7, reads GAGVSQSPRYKVTKRGQDVALRCDPISGHVSLYWYRQALGQGPEFLTYFNYEAQQDKSGLPNDRFSAERPEGSISTLTIQRTEQRDSAMYRCASSPRWGPYEQYFGPGTRLTVT.